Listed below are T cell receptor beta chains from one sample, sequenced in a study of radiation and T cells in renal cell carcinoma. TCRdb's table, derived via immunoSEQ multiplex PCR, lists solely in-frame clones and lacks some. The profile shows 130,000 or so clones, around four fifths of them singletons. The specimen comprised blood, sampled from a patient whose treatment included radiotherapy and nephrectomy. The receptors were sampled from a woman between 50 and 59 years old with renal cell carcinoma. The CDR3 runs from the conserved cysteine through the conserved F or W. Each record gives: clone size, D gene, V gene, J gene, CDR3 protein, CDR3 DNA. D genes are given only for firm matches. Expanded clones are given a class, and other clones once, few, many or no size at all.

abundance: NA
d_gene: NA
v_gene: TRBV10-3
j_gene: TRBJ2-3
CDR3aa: CAISESRVDTQYF
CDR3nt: TGTGCCATCAGTGAGTCGCGAGTGGATACGCAGTATTTT

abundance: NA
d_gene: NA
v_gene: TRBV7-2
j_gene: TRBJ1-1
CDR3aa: CASSLDRMAFF
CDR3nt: TGTGCCAGCAGCTTAGACAGGATGGCTTTCTTT

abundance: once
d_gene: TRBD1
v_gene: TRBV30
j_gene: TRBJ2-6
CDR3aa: CAWRPSGGSGANVLTF
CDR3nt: TGTGCCTGGAGACCCTCAGGGGGATCCGGGGCCAACGTCCTGACTTTC

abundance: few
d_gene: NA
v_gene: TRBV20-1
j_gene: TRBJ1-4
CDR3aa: CSAREGEKLFF
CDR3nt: TGCAGTGCTAGAGAAGGGGAAAAACTGTTTTTT

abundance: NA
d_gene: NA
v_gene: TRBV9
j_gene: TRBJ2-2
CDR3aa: CASSLLGGVSTGELFF
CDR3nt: TGTGCCAGCAGCCTTTTAGGGGGGGTGAGCACCGGGGAGCTGTTTTTT

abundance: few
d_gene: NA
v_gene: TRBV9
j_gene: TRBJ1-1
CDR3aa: CASSEDGLSTEAFF
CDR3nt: TGTGCCAGCAGCGAGGACGGTTTGAGCACTGAAGCTTTCTTT

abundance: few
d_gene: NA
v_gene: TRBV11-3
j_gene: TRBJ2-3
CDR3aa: CASSLRGFPGADTQYF
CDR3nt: TGTGCCAGCAGCCTCCGGGGGTTCCCGGGGGCAGATACGCAGTATTTT

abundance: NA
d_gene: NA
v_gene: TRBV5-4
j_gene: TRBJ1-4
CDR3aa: CASSPGTDGYEKLFF
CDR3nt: TGTGCCAGCAGCCCCGGGACGGACGGCTATGAAAAACTGTTTTTT

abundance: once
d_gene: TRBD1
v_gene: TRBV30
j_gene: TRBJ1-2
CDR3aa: CAWSGRGQGIYGYTF
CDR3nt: TGTGCCTGGAGTGGACGGGGACAGGGGATATATGGCTACACCTTC

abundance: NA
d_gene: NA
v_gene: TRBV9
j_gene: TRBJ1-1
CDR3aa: CASSVDPQGILNTEAFF
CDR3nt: TGTGCCAGCAGCGTAGACCCGCAGGGGATATTGAACACTGAAGCTTTCTTT

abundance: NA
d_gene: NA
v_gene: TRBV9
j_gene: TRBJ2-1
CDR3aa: CASSVVGGNDEQFF
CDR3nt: TGTGCCAGCAGCGTAGTAGGGGGTAACGATGAGCAGTTCTTC

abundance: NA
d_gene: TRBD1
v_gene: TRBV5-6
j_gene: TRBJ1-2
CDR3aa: CASSDTGGNGYTF
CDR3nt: TGTGCCAGCAGCGATACAGGGGGTAATGGCTACACCTTC

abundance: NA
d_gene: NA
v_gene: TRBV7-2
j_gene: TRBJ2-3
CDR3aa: CASSLGGEVTDTQYF
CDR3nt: TGTGCCAGCAGCTTGGGCGGGGAGGTCACAGATACGCAGTATTTT

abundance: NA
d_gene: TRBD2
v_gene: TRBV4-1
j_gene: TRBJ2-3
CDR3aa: CASSLRGLAGGTWADTQYF
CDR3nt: TGCGCCAGCAGCCTGCGCGGACTAGCGGGAGGTACGTGGGCAGATACGCAGTATTTT

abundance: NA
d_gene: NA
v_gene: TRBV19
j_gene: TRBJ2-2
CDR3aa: CASSMSGVGTGELFF
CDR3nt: TGTGCCAGTAGTATGTCGGGGGTAGGCACCGGGGAGCTGTTTTTT

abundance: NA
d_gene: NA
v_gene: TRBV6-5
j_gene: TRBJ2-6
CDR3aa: CASSSNTGRANVLTF
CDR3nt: TGTGCCAGCAGTTCTAACACGGGGAGGGCCAACGTCCTGACTTTC

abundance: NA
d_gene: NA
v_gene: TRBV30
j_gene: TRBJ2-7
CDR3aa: CAYTRDGPYEQYF
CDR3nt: TGTGCCTACACCCGGGACGGTCCCTACGAGCAGTACTTC

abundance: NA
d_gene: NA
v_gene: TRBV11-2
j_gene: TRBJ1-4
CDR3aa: CASSSPLTPTNEKLFF
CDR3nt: TGTGCCAGCAGCTCGCCTCTAACTCCAACTAATGAAAAACTGTTTTTT

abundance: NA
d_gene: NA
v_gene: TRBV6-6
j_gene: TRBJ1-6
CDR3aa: CASTGRSPLHF
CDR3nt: TGTGCCAGCACAGGACGGTCACCCCTCCACTTT

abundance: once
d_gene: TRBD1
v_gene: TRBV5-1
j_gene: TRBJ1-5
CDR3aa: CASSRGDRDNQPQHF
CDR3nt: TGCGCCAGCAGCCGAGGCGACAGGGATAATCAGCCCCAGCATTTT

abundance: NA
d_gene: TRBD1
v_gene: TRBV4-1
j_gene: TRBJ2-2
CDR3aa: CASSQGVSFGTGNTGELFF
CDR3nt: TGCGCCAGCAGCCAAGGGGTATCTTTCGGGACAGGGAACACCGGGGAGCTGTTTTTT

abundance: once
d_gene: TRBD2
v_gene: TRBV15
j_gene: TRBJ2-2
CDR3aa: CATSRDTSAQGRAGELFF
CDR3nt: TGTGCCACCAGCAGAGATACTAGCGCCCAAGGGCGGGCCGGGGAGCTGTTTTTT

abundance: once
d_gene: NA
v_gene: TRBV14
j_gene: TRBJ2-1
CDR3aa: CASSQDLWANEQFF
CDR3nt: TGTGCCAGCAGCCAAGATCTCTGGGCCAATGAGCAGTTCTTC

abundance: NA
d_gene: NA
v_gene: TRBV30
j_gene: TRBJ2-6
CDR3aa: CAWRRGLGESGANVLTF
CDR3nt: TGTGCCTGGAGGCGTGGGCTGGGGGAATCCGGGGCCAACGTCCTGACTTTC

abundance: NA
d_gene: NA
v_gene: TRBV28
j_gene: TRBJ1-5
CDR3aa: CASTPPTGISNQPQHF
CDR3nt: TGTGCCAGCACTCCCCCGACGGGAATTAGCAATCAGCCCCAGCATTTT

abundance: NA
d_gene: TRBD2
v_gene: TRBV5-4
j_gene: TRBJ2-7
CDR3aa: CASSLTAGDYEQYF
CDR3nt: TGTGCCAGCAGCTTGACGGCGGGGGACTACGAGCAGTACTTC

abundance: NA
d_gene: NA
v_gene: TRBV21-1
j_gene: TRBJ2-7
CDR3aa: CASETKTVGAASDYEQYF
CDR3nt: TGTGCCAGCGAAACGAAAACGGTCGGGGCAGCCTCGGACTACGAGCAGTACTTC

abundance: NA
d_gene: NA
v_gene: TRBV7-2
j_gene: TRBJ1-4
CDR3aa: CASSLTGLNEKLFF
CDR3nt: TGTGCCAGCAGCTTAACTGGGCTTAATGAAAAACTGTTTTTT

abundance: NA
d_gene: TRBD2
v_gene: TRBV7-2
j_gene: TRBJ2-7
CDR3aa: CASSLDVAGVYEQYF
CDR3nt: TGTGCCAGCAGCTTAGATGTCGCGGGAGTCTACGAGCAGTACTTC

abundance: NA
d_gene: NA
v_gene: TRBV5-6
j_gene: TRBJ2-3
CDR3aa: CASSLRLDPQYF
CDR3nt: TGTGCCAGCAGCTTGAGGCTGGATCCCCAGTATTTT

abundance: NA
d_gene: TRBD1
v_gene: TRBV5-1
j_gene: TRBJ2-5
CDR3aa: CASGQDRRETQYF
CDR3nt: TGCGCCAGCGGACAGGACAGGCGGGAGACCCAGTACTTC

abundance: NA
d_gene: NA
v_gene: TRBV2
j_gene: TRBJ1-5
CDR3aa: CASGTGPNQPQHF
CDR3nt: TGTGCCAGCGGAACGGGACCTAATCAGCCCCAGCATTTT

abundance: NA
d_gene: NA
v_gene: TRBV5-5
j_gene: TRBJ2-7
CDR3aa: CASSSEPLGEQYF
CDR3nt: TGTGCCAGCAGCTCAGAACCGCTTGGGGAGCAGTACTTC

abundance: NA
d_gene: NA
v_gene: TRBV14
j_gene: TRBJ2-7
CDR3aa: CASSQFARSLSYEQYF
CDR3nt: TGTGCCAGCAGCCAATTCGCCAGGTCATTATCCTACGAGCAGTACTTC

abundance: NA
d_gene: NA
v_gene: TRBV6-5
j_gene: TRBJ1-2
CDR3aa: CASSYSARIPNYGYTF
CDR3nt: TGTGCCAGCAGTTACTCTGCCCGCATCCCGAACTATGGCTACACCTTC

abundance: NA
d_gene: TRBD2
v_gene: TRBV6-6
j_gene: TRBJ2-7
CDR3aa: CASSYSASGTYEQYF
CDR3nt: TGTGCCAGCAGTTACTCGGCTAGCGGGACCTACGAGCAGTACTTC

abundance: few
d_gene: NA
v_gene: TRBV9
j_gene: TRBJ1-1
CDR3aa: CASSGLKTEAFF
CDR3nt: TGTGCCAGCAGCGGACTTAAAACTGAAGCTTTCTTT

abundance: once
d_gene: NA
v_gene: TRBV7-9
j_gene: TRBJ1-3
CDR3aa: CASSRDGNSGNTIYF
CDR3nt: TGTGCCAGCAGCCGGGACGGAAACTCTGGAAACACCATATATTTT

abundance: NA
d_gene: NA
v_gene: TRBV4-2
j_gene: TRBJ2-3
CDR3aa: CASSQGRTTDTQYF
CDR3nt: TGTGCCAGCAGCCAAGGACGGACCACAGATACGCAGTATTTT

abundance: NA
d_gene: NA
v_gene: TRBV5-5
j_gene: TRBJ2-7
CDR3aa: CASHRDRSNYEQYF
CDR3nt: TGTGCCAGCCACAGGGATCGATCGAACTACGAGCAGTACTTC

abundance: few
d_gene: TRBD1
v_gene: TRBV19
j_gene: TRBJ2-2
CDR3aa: CASSPQDRDTGELFF
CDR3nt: TGTGCCAGTAGTCCCCAGGACAGGGACACCGGGGAGCTGTTTTTT

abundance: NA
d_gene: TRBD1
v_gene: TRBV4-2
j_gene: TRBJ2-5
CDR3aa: CASSQDQGEQETQYF
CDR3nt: TGTGCCAGCAGCCAAGATCAGGGGGAACAAGAGACCCAGTACTTC

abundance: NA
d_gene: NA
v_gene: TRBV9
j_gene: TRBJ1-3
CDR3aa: CASSVESLGGNTIYF
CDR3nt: TGTGCCAGCAGCGTAGAGTCTCTAGGGGGAAACACCATATATTTT

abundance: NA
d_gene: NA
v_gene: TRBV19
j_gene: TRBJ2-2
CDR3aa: CASSRGSGSNTGELFF
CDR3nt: TGTGCCAGTAGCCGGGGGTCCGGCTCGAACACCGGGGAGCTGTTTTTT

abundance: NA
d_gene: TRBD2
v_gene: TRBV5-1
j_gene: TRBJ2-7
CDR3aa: CASSLGTSGGSYEQYF
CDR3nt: TGCGCCAGCAGCCTAGGGACTAGCGGGGGATCCTACGAGCAGTACTTC

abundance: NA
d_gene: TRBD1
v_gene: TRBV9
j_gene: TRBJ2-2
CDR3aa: CASMRGRITGELFF
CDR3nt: TGTGCCAGCATGAGGGGGCGCATCACCGGGGAGCTGTTTTTT

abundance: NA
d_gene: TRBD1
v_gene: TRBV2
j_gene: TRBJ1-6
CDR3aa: CASSLTRGLTPLHF
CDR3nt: TGTGCCAGCAGTCTAACCAGGGGGCTGACACCCCTCCACTTT

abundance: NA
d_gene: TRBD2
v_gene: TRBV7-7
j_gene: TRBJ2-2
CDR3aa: CASSLSGGASGELFF
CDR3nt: TGTGCCAGCAGCTTAAGCGGGGGGGCCTCCGGGGAGCTGTTTTTT

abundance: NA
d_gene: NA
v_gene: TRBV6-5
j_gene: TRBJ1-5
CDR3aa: CASSAQGGGGQPQHF
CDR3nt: TGTGCCAGCAGTGCACAGGGTGGTGGGGGCCAGCCCCAGCATTTT

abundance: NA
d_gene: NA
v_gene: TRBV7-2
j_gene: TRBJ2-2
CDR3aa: CASSLSWPGELFF
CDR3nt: TGTGCCAGCAGCTTAAGCTGGCCAGGGGAGCTGTTTTTT

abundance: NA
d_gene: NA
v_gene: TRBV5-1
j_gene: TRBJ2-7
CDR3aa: CASRQDSNTYEQYF
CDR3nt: TGCGCCAGCAGACAGGACAGCAACACCTACGAGCAGTACTTC

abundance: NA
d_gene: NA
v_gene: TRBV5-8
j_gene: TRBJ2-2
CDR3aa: CASSKGQRTSALFF
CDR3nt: TGTGCCAGCAGCAAAGGACAGAGGACTTCTGCCCTGTTTTTT

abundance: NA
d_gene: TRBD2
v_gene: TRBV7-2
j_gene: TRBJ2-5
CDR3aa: CASSFRLAGEGETQYF
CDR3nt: TGTGCCAGCAGCTTTCGACTAGCGGGAGAGGGAGAGACCCAGTACTTC

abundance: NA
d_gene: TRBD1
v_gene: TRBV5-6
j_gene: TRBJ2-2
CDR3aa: CASSWRDRATGELFF
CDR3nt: TGTGCCAGCAGCTGGAGGGACAGGGCCACCGGGGAGCTGTTTTTT

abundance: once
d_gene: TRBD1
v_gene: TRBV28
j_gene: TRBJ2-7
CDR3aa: CASSPGQGGSKYF
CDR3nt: TGTGCCAGCAGCCCCGGACAGGGTGGGAGCAAGTACTTC

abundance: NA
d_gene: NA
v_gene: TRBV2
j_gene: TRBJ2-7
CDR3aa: CASSGAYEQYF
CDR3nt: TGTGCCAGCAGTGGGGCCTACGAGCAGTACTTC

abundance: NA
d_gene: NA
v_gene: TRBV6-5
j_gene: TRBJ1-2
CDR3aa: CASSYGGAQGYGYTF
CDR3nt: TGTGCCAGCAGTTACGGGGGCGCCCAGGGCTATGGCTACACCTTC

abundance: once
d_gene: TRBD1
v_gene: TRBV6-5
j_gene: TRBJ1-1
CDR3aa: CASTKQGLSTEAFF
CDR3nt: TGTGCCAGCACCAAACAGGGGCTGAGCACTGAAGCTTTCTTT

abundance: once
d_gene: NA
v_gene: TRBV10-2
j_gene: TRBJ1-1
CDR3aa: CASASGAWTEAFF
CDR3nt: TGCGCCAGCGCCTCGGGGGCGTGGACTGAAGCTTTCTTT